One sample yielded the 5 T cell receptor beta chains listed below, sequenced in a study of cytomegalovirus exposure and HLA in healthy donors. The study ran its PCR with 60 Vbeta and 13 Jbeta primers. Using immunoSEQ multiplex PCR, the repertoire was profiled, and TCRdb retains in-frame clones only, with some absent. In the table there are about 150,000 clones, more than 60% of which are singletons. The sequenced material came from PBMCs. The receptors originated from a woman under 40 in good health and CMV-seronegative.

Comment on this clone: The sample holds other DNA sequences that translate to the same CDR3. The genes are TRBV10-3 and TRBJ2-3, with TRBD2 identical over 10 bases. This CDR3 contains 16 residues. V gave up 2 bases and J gave up 3 bases; unmatched junction bases: 5. The V gene's germline CDR1 is ENHRY and CDR2 SYGVKD. The CDR3 bases are TGTGCCATCAGTGAGGGGCTAGCGGGGGCAACAGATACGCAGTATTTT. Encoded protein: CAISEGLAGATDTQYF.

This clone was seen only a few times. The chain employs TRBV5-1 and TRBJ1-3; D might be TRBD1 (6 bases). This CDR3 comprises 17 residues. CDR1 and CDR2 from the germline V gene are SGHRS and YFSETQ. Trimming took 3 bases from V and 0 from J, leaving 16 bases between them. CDR3 protein: CASSSAGAPFSGNTIYF. The CDR3 region has the DNA TGCGCCAGCAGCTCCGCAGGGGCCCCCTTCTCTGGAAACACCATATATTTT.

The V gene is TRBV4-1, the J gene TRBJ2-7; D call uncertain. The CDR3 sequence is 12 residues long. The germline V and J ends were trimmed by 6 bases and 3 bases, with 9 bases remaining between them. Per germline, CDR1 MGHRA and CDR2 YSYEKL. For the CDR3, the DNA is TGCGCCAGCAGTGGAGAGTACTACGAGCAGTACTTC. It yields the protein CASSGEYYEQYF.

This chain joins TRBV30 and TRBJ2-3, with 14 bases identical to TRBD2. V gave up 3 bases and J gave up 4 bases; unmatched junction bases: 3. This CDR3 is built from 15 residues. Germline loops: CDR1 GTSNPN, CDR2 SVGIG (reference sequence). In DNA, the CDR3 is TGTGCCTGGAGAAGGACTAGCGGGGGGTCAGATACGCAGTATTTT. Protein: CAWRRTSGGSDTQYF.

J is TRBJ2-2 and V is TRBV16, with D unresolved. The CDR3 spans 15 residues. With 6 bases removed from V and 0 bases from J, the gap between germline ends came to 11 bases. The germline V gene has CDR1 KGHSY and CDR2 FQNENV. CDR3 protein: CASRRSRANTGELFF. Here the CDR3 DNA reads TGTGCCAGCAGAAGGTCCCGGGCGAACACCGGGGAGCTGTTTTTT.